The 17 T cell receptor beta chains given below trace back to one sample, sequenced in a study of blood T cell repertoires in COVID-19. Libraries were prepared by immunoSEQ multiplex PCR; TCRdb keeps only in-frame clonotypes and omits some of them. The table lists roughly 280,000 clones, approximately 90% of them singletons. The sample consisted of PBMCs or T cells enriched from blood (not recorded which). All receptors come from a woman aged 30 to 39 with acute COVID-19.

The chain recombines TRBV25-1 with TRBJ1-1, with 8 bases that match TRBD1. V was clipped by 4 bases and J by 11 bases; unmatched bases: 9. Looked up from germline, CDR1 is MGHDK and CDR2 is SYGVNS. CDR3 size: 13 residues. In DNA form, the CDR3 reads TGTGCCAGCAGTGCCACAGGGGGAGCTTCCGCTTTCTTT. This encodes CASSATGGASAFF.

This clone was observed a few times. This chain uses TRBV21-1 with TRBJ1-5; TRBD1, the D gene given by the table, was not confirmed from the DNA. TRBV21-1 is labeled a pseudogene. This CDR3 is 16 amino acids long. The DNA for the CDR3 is TGTGCCAGCAGCAAAGGCAGGCCCAAGAACCACCAGCCCCAGCATTTT. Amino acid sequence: CASSKGRPKNHQPQHF.

CDR3 protein: CASHGPGGGSSYEQYF. CDR3 DNA: TGTGCCAGCCATGGGCCTGGTGGTGGTTCCTCCTACGAGCAGTACTTC. The V and J genes are TRBV6-4 and TRBJ2-7, with no clear D. The CDR3 length is 16 residues. Germline CDR1 reads MRHNA; CDR2 reads SNTAGT. Trimming removed 8 bases from V and 0 bases from J, with 20 bases in between.

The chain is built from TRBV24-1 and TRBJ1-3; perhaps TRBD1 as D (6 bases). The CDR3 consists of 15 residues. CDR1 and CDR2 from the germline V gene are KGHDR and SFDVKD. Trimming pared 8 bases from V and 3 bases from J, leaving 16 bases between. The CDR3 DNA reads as TGTGCCACCACGGGAGGGGGTAATATTGGAAACACCATATATTTT. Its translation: CATTGGGNIGNTIYF.

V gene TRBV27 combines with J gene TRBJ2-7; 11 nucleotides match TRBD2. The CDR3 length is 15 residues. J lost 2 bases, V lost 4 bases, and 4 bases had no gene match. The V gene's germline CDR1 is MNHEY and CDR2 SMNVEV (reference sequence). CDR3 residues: CASSSRLAGPYEQYF. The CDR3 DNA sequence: TGTGCCAGCAGTTCCAGACTAGCGGGACCCTACGAGCAGTACTTC.

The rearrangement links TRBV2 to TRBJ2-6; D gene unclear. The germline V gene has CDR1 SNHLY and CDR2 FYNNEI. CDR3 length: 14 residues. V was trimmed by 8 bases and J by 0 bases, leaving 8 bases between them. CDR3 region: CASLPSSGANVLTF. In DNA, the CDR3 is TGTGCCAGCCTCCCGTCCTCTGGGGCCAACGTCCTGACTTTC.

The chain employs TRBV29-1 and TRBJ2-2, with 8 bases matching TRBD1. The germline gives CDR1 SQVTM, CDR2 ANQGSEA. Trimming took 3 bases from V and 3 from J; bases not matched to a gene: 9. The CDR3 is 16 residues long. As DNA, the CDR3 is TGCAGCGTTGAGGGCCGCAGGGGGCGAGACACCGGGGAGCTGTTTTTT. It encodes CSVEGRRGRDTGELFF.

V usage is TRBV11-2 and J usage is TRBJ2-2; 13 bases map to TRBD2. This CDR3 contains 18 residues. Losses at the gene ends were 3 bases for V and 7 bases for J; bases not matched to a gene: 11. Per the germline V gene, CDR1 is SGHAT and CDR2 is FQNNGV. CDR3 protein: CASSFTTSGRAASGELFF. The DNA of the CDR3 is TGTGCCAGCAGCTTCACAACTAGCGGGAGGGCCGCGAGCGGGGAGCTGTTTTTT.

CDR3 amino acids: CATRGEGQKKTGELFF. Written as DNA, the CDR3 is TGTGCCACCAGGGGGGAAGGACAGAAAAAAACCGGGGAGCTGTTTTTT. The chain employs TRBV24-1 and TRBJ2-2, with a tentative D call TRBD1 (6 bases). V was cut by 7 bases and J by 5 bases, with 19 bases left in between. This CDR3 is built from 16 residues. CDR1 and CDR2 from the germline V gene are KGHDR and SFDVKD.

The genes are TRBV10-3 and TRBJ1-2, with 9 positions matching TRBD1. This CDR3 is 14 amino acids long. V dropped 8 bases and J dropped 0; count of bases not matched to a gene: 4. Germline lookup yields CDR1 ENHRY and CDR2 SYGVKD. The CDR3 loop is CAIGDRVTNYGYTF. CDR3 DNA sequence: TGTGCCATCGGGGACAGGGTAACTAACTATGGCTACACCTTC.

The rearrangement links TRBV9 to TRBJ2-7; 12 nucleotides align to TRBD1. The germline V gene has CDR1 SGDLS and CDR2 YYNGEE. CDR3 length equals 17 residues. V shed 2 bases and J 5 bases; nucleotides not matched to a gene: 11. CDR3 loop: CASSVEPGQGARNEQYF. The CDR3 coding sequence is TGTGCCAGCAGCGTCGAACCGGGACAGGGGGCGCGGAACGAGCAGTACTTC.

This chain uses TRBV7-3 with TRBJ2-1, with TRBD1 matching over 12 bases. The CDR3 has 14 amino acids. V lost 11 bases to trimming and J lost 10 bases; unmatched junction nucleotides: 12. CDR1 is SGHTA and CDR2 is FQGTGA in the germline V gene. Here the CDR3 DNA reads TGTGCCGGATGGACGGGACAGGGGGCTGGGGAGCAGTTCTTC. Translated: CAGWTGQGAGEQFF.

In DNA form, the CDR3 reads TGTGCCAGCAGTTATCAGCTAGCCAACACCGGGGAGCTGTTTTTT. Protein product: CASSYQLANTGELFF. The chain combines TRBV6-2 or TRBV6-3 with TRBJ2-2; D is perhaps TRBD2 (5 bases). Germline V gene sequence: CDR1 MNHEY, CDR2 SVGEGT. The ends were cut back, 3 bases at V and 2 bases at J, with 10 bases in the middle. The CDR3 length is 15 residues.

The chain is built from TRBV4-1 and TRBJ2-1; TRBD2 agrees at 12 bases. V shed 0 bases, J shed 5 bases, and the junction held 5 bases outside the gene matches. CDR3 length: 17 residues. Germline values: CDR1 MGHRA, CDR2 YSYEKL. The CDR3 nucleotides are TGCGCCAGCAGCCAAGAACTCCTAGCGGGAGGGAACAATGAGCAGTTCTTC. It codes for CASSQELLAGGNNEQFF.

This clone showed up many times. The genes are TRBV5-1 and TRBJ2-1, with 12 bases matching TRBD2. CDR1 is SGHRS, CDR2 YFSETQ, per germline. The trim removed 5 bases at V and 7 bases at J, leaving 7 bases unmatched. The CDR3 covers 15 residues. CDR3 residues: CASRETSGGWNEQFF. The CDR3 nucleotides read TGCGCCAGCAGGGAAACTAGCGGGGGGTGGAATGAGCAGTTCTTC.

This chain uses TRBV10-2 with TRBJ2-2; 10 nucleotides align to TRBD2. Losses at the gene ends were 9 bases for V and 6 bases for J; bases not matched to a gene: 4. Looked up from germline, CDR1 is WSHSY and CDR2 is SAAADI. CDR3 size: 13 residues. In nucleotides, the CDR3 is TGCGCCAGTACCGGACTAGCGGCCGGGGAGCTGTTTTTT. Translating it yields CASTGLAAGELFF.

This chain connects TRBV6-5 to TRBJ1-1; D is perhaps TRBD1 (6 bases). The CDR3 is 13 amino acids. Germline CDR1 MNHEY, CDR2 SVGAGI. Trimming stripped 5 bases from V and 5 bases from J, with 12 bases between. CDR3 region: CASSPTGWTEAFF. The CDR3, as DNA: TGTGCCAGCAGTCCCACAGGGTGGACTGAAGCTTTCTTT.